The text below deals with one T cell receptor beta chain. A much larger clone lies one base from this, so it may be a read error. TCRdb reprocessed the 5' RACE reads with MiXCR, giving one entry per CDR3 protein. The sample includes some 44,000 distinct CDR3 sequences, about 29% of them seen just once. The germline gives CDR1 LGHNA, CDR2 YSLEER. This CDR3 spans 14 amino acids. Trimming took 1 base from V and 7 from J, leaving 13 bases between them. This rearrangement joins TRBV4-3 to TRBJ1-1; no clear D gene. This clonotype originated in a female donor with breast cancer. The specimen sequenced was tumor-infiltrating memory CD4+ T cells sorted from the breast tumor. Documented subset: memory CD4+ T cells, CD4+CD45RO+CD25-. Here the CDR3 DNA reads TGCGCCAGCAGCCAAGGTATGAGGGCCCGTGAAGCTTTCTTT. Translated, it gives CASSQGMRAREAFF.